These 14 T cell receptor beta chains share one sample of origin, sequenced in a study of blood T cell repertoires in COVID-19. TCRdb's copy holds only in-frame clones and misses some; the assay was immunoSEQ multiplex PCR. Of under 200,000 clones in the sample, over 80% were seen once. The sequencing sample was made of PBMCs or T cells enriched from blood (not recorded which). These receptor sequences come from a woman in her sixties or seventies who had recovered from COVID-19.

The chain carries TRBV27 and TRBJ1-1; D gene unclear. Germline V lookup: CDR1 MNHEY, CDR2 SMNVEV (reference sequence). The CDR3 is 12 amino acids. V lost 3 bases and J lost 7, with 9 bases in between. CDR3 DNA sequence: TGTGCCAGCAGTTTTTCAGTTTATGAAGCTTTCTTT. This translates into CASSFSVYEAFF.

The chain uses TRBV14 and TRBJ2-6; 8 nucleotides align to TRBD1. The J segment lost 4 bases and the V segment lost 4 bases, leaving 15 bases of the junction unmatched. Germline-derived CDR1 and CDR2 are SGHDN and FVKESK. There are 19 residues in the CDR3. CDR3 protein: CASSPVRGQPHAGANVLTF. The CDR3 DNA follows: TGTGCCAGCAGCCCCGTCAGGGGGCAGCCGCACGCGGGGGCCAACGTCCTGACTTTC. Drawing the rest from reference TRBV14 and TRBJ2-6, the complete variable domain is EAGVTQFPSHSVIEKGQTVTLRCDPISGHDNLYWYRRVMGKEIKFLLHFVKESKQDESGMPNNRFLAERTGGTYSTLKVQPAELEDSGVYFCASSPVRGQPHAGANVLTFGAGSRLTVL.

The V gene is TRBV19, the J gene TRBJ1-2; 9 bases are shared with TRBD1. CDR1 LNHDA and CDR2 SQIVND come from the germline V gene (reference sequence). J gave up 12 bases and V 2 bases, and 13 bases lay outside the gene matches. This CDR3 spans 15 amino acids. The CDR3 nucleotides are TGTGCCAGTAGTATACTGGAGCGGGGACAGGGCCCCGACACCTTC. Its protein product is CASSILERGQGPDTF.

This chain uses TRBV13 with TRBJ2-1; 10 nucleotides line up with TRBD2. Trimming cost V 3 bases and J 6 bases; bases outside gene matches: 11. The CDR3 is 17 residues long. Germline V CDR1 and CDR2: PRHDT, FYEKMQ (reference sequence). CDR3 protein: CASSLALGLALVNEQFF. The CDR3 DNA reads TGTGCCAGCAGCTTGGCCCTGGGACTAGCGTTAGTCAATGAGCAGTTCTTC.

The chain carries TRBV13 and TRBJ2-3; 8 nucleotides match TRBD2. In germline, CDR1 is PRHDT, CDR2 FYEKMQ (reference sequence). The trim removed 5 bases at V and 6 bases at J, leaving 4 bases unmatched. This CDR3 is built from 13 residues. The CDR3: CASSPGGVDTQYF. CDR3 sequence (DNA): TGTGCCAGCAGCCCCGGGGGGGTGGATACGCAGTATTTT.

The CDR3 protein is CSGSRGTGNTGELFF. As DNA, the CDR3 is TGCAGCGGATCCAGAGGGACAGGGAACACCGGGGAGCTGTTTTTT. The V call is TRBV29-1, the J call TRBJ2-2; 8 bases are a match to TRBD1. The CDR3 is 15 residues long. Trimming took 7 bases from V and 1 from J; bases not matched to a gene: 8. Germline-derived CDR1 and CDR2 are SQVTM and ANQGSEA.

The CDR3 DNA reads TGCAGTGCTAGGGGCAGATGGGGCTACACCTTC. Its translation is CSARGRWGYTF. V gene TRBV20-1 combines with J gene TRBJ1-2; no clear D gene. The CDR3 extends over 11 amino acids. Trimming took 3 bases from V and 8 from J, leaving 10 bases between them. CDR1 DFQATT and CDR2 SNEGSKA come from the germline V gene (reference sequence).

About this clone itself: Different DNA sequences within this sample yield the same CDR3. The chain combines TRBV27 with TRBJ1-2; weak D call: TRBD1 (5 bases). Per germline, CDR1 MNHEY and CDR2 SMNVEV (reference sequence). This CDR3 comprises 13 residues. The ends were cut back, 2 bases at V and 3 bases at J, with 7 bases in the middle. CDR3 DNA sequence: TGTGCCAGCAGTTTAGACAGAGACTATGGCTACACCTTC. It specifies CASSLDRDYGYTF.

The CDR3 DNA reads as TGTGCCAGCAGCTTGACCGGGTCCTATAATTCACCCCTCCACTTT. Translated, it gives CASSLTGSYNSPLHF. V gene TRBV5-4 combines with J gene TRBJ1-6; D remains unclear. Germline CDR1 reads SGHNT; CDR2 reads YYREEE (reference sequence). This CDR3 has 15 amino acids. The ends were cut back, 1 base at V and 1 base at J, with 6 bases in the middle.

The genes are TRBV28 and TRBJ2-7; D is possibly TRBD1 (5 bases). CDR1 and CDR2 from the germline V gene are MDHEN and SYDVKM. This CDR3 contains 13 residues. With 8 bases removed from V and 6 bases from J, the gap between germline ends came to 17 bases. The CDR3 loop reads CASLPGLVGEQYF. In DNA, the CDR3 is TGTGCCAGCTTACCAGGGTTAGTAGGCGAGCAGTACTTC.

This CDR3 reads CASSRQGYTEAFF. The CDR3 DNA reads TGTGCCAGCAGCCGACAGGGGTACACTGAAGCTTTCTTT. This chain joins TRBV28 and TRBJ1-1; TRBD1 matches at 8 bases. The CDR3 consists of 13 residues. The J segment lost 3 bases and the V segment lost 6 bases, leaving 3 bases of the junction unmatched. CDR1 is MDHEN and CDR2 is SYDVKM in the germline V gene.

The gene calls are TRBV28 and TRBJ2-7; the D gene is possibly TRBD1 (6 bases). The CDR3 contains 16 residues. V was shortened by 3 bases and J by 4 bases, with 19 bases between the two germline ends. Germline assignment: CDR1 MDHEN and CDR2 SYDVKM. CDR3 sequence reads: CASSFGGGGGFYEQYF. The CDR3 DNA sequence: TGTGCCAGCAGTTTCGGTGGCGGTGGGGGCTTTTACGAGCAGTACTTC.

The CDR3 loop reads CSVGGTSGGETQYF. CDR3 bases: TGCAGCGTTGGAGGGACTAGCGGGGGGGAGACCCAGTACTTC. The chain has TRBV29-1 and TRBJ2-5, with TRBD2 matching 15 bases. The CDR3 loop spans 14 amino acids. Unmatched junction bases numbered 2, after V lost 4 bases and J lost 5 bases. The germline V gene has CDR1 SQVTM and CDR2 ANQGSEA.

CDR3 protein: CATFDLGESTKTQYF. The CDR3 nucleotides read TGTGCCACATTCGACCTTGGGGAATCGACTAAGACCCAGTACTTC. The chain links TRBV6-5 to TRBJ2-5; weak D call: TRBD2 (5 bases). This CDR3 has 15 residues. CDR1 MNHEY and CDR2 SVGAGI come from the germline V gene. V was pared by 10 bases and J by 6 bases, with 24 bases between.